The clone carrying this T cell receptor (beta chain) was counted ten times or more. The antigen remains undetermined. TCRdb reprocessed the 5' RACE reads via MiXCR and lists one record per CDR3 protein. The table lists 300,000 to 400,000 distinct CDR3 sequences, 8.5% to 10% of them singletons, with about a sixth in the top ten. The data originate from a study of T cells after yellow fever vaccination. Study-level findings and limits: FACS-sorted repertoires might harbor abundant contaminating clonotypes from the bulk population. Weaker in magnitude, the secondary response showed a faster peak on day 5 versus 15.

V was clipped by 2 bases and J by 5 bases, with 12 bases between them. The CDR3 totals 14 residues. Germline CDR1 MNHEY, CDR2 SVGAGI. The TCR originated in a man aged 18-30 years who received the YFV17D yellow fever vaccine. The sample here was PBMCs, taken on the day of the first yellow fever vaccination. V and J are TRBV6-5 and TRBJ1-1, with D uncertain. The DNA of the CDR3 is TGTGCCAGCAGTTACCGTCGGCCAGGTACTGAAGCTTTCTTT. It translates to CASSYRRPGTEAFF.